The T cell receptor (beta chain) described here comes from a study of radiotherapy plus CTLA-4 blockade in lung cancer. Overall study: Objective responses were seen in around 19% of patients, disease control in approximately 30%.

A word on this clone: Its antigen is not known.

CTLA-4 blockade with ipilimumab, together with focal radiation, was given to patients with chemo-refractory metastatic non-small-cell lung cancer. Sequencing used immunoSEQ multiplex PCR; TCRdb keeps in-frame clones, though not all of them. The top ten clones hold over 15% of a sample with some 60,000 clones, under 80% of them seen once. The V end was cut by 6 bases, the J end by 6 bases, with 9 bases between. Per germline, CDR1 SNHLY and CDR2 FYNNEI. This CDR3 region has 12 residues. Study conclusions and caveats: Researchers report tumor-derived TCR clones expanding in blood after radiotherapy plus ipilimumab.

This sequence was found in a human donor with non-small cell lung cancer who had a complete response to radiotherapy plus ipilimumab. This sample comprised peripheral blood, obtained from a patient treated with radiotherapy plus ipilimumab. This chain connects TRBV2 to TRBJ2-1; maybe TRBD1 (5 bases). CDR3 amino acids: CASRTETNEQFF. The CDR3 DNA follows: TGTGCCAGCAGGACAGAAACCAATGAGCAGTTCTTC.